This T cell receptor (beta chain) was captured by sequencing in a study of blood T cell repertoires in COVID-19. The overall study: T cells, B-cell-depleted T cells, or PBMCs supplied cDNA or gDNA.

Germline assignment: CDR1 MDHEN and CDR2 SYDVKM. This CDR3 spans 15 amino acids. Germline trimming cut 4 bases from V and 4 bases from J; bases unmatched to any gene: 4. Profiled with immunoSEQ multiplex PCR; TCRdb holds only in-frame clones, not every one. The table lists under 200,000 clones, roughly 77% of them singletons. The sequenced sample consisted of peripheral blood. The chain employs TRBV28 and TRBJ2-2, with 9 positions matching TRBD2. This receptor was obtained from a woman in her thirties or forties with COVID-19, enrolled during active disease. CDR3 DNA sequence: TGTGCCAGCAGTTCTAGCGGGGAGGGCACCGGGGAGCTGTTTTTT. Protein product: CASSSSGEGTGELFF.